This T cell receptor beta chain is drawn from a study of cytomegalovirus exposure and HLA in healthy donors. Study context: Earlier, some 180 million T cells were analyzed, and over 95 million unique TCR beta sequences were found among them. Broader study findings: Most observed TCR sequences were rare, whereas some public TCRs were detected in many donors.

The PCR used 60 Vbeta and 13 Jbeta primers. TCRdb keeps only in-frame clones here, not all; method: immunoSEQ multiplex PCR. Its listing shows about 120,000 clones. With regard to this clone: The antigen remains unidentified.

Sequencing used PBMCs. This sequence originates from a woman in her thirties or forties in good health and CMV-seropositive.

The CDR3 protein is CSVRQGRDQPQHF. CDR3 nucleotide sequence: TGCAGCGTTCGACAGGGTAGGGATCAGCCCCAGCATTTT. The chain combines TRBV29-1 with TRBJ1-5; 7 bases match TRBD1. Germline values: CDR1 SQVTM, CDR2 ANQGSEA. V trimming: 5 bases; J trimming: 5 bases; junction bases outside the gene matches: 6. The CDR3 extends over 13 amino acids. The full variable domain, completed using reference TRBV29-1 and TRBJ1-5, is SAVISQKPSRDICQRGTSLTIQCQVDSQVTMMFWYRQQPGQSLTLIATANQGSEATYESGFVIDKFPISRPNLTFSTLTVSNMSPEDSSIYLCSVRQGRDQPQHFGDGTRLSIL.